This TCR beta chain was obtained from a study of T cell responses to AZD1222 COVID-19 vaccine. V was trimmed by 3 bases and J by 1 base, leaving 7 bases between them. The CDR3 consists of 13 residues. In germline, CDR1 is SGHDT, CDR2 YYEEEE. This clone was observed a handful of times. Profiling relied on immunoSEQ multiplex PCR, and the TCRdb table lists in-frame clones only, not all of them. The sample includes about 140,000 clones, roughly 90% seen only once; the top ten take about 2%. The chain combines TRBV5-6 with TRBJ1-1; D is uncertain. This sample comprised peripheral blood, obtained on day 0 of AZD1222 vaccination. The receptor comes from an adult in good health. The CDR3 loop is CASSSNRNTEAFF. In DNA form, the CDR3 reads TGTGCCAGCAGCTCAAACAGGAACACTGAAGCTTTCTTT.